The 9 T cell receptor beta chains below were found in one sample sequenced in a study of blood T cell repertoires in COVID-19. Repertoires were generated with immunoSEQ multiplex PCR, while TCRdb's copy carries only in-frame clones and drops some. The sample holds around 200,000 clones, about 85% seen once. Material for sequencing was PBMCs or T cells enriched from blood (not recorded which). Every receptor here comes from a middle-aged man who had recovered from COVID-19.

The rearrangement uses TRBV27 and TRBJ2-5; 7 bases map to TRBD1. Germline V lookup: CDR1 MNHEY, CDR2 SMNVEV (reference sequence). The V segment lost 0 bases and the J segment 0 bases; nucleotides outside the gene matches: 4. The CDR3 loop spans 16 amino acids. CDR3 protein: CASSLSPTGNQETQYF. As DNA, the CDR3 is TGTGCCAGCAGTTTATCTCCGACAGGGAACCAAGAGACCCAGTACTTC.

The CDR3 nucleotides read TGTGCCAGCAGCTTGTATGCGACAGGTCCCATGAACACTGAAGCTTTCTTT. Amino acids: CASSLYATGPMNTEAFF. The rearrangement uses TRBV7-8 and TRBJ1-1, with D perhaps TRBD1 (6 bases). CDR3 length equals 17 residues. Germline CDR1 is SGHVS and CDR2 is FQNEAQ. Trimming removed 3 bases at V and 0 bases at J, with 17 bases between.

This rearrangement joins TRBV10-3 to TRBJ2-3; TRBD1 aligns across 10 bases. Germline trimming cut 11 bases from V and 4 bases from J; bases unmatched to any gene: 12. Per germline, CDR1 ENHRY and CDR2 SYGVKD. The CDR3 extends over 15 amino acids. DNA for the CDR3: TGTGCCTCCTACCCGGGACAGGGGATTGCAGATACGCAGTATTTT. Its translation is CASYPGQGIADTQYF.

The rearrangement uses TRBV11-3 and TRBJ2-5; 11 positions match TRBD2. The trim removed 7 bases at V and 2 bases at J, leaving 3 bases unmatched. Germline-derived CDR1 and CDR2 are SGHNT and YENEEA. The length of the CDR3 is 14 residues. The CDR3 DNA reads TGTGCCAGCACTAGCGGGGGGCCTCAAGAGACCCAGTACTTC. It is translated as CASTSGGPQETQYF.

The rearrangement links TRBV12-3 or TRBV12-4 to TRBJ1-1, with D unclear. Trimming removed 1 base at V and 10 bases at J, with 10 bases between. The CDR3 totals 12 residues. The CDR3 here is CASSLGSSVAFF. The CDR3 DNA is TGTGCCAGCAGTTTAGGATCCTCGGTAGCTTTCTTT.

The chain uses TRBV5-1 and TRBJ1-5; 8 bases align to TRBD1. J was trimmed by 4 bases and V by 4 bases; bases with no gene match: 4. CDR3 size: 14 residues. Looked up from germline, CDR1 is SGHRS and CDR2 is YFSETQ. CDR3 residues: CASSTGQGNQPQHF. CDR3 nucleotide sequence: TGCGCCAGCAGCACCGGACAGGGAAATCAGCCCCAGCATTTT. The full variable domain, in which reference TRBV5-1 and TRBJ1-5 provide the parts outside the CDR3, is KAGVTQTPRYLIKTRGQQVTLSCSPISGHRSVSWYQQTPGQGLQFLFEYFSETQRNKGNFPGRFSGRQFSNSRSEMNVSTLELGDSALYLCASSTGQGNQPQHFGDGTRLSIL.

This clone was recorded many times. The chain employs TRBV11-2 and TRBJ1-6, with D uncertain. Germline CDR1 and CDR2: SGHAT and FQNNGV. This CDR3 spans 15 amino acids. V was shortened by 0 bases and J by 7 bases, with 10 bases between the two germline ends. CDR3 protein: CASSLEGRGNSPLHF. CDR3 sequence (DNA): TGTGCCAGCAGCTTAGAGGGTCGGGGAAATTCACCCCTCCACTTT.

CDR3 sequence (DNA): TGTGCTAGTGGCCCTCCTAGCGGGAGCTCCTACAATGAGCAGTTCTTC. This gives the protein CASGPPSGSSYNEQFF. The genes are TRBV12-5 and TRBJ2-1; 10 bases line up with TRBD2. Per the germline V gene, CDR1 is LGHNT and CDR2 is FRNRAP. J was trimmed by 0 bases and V by 6 bases; bases with no gene match: 5. The CDR3 runs 16 residues.

The V call is TRBV11-2, the J call TRBJ2-3, with 8 bases that match TRBD1. This CDR3 contains 17 residues. CDR1 SGHAT and CDR2 FQNNGV come from the germline V gene. After removal of 5 bases from V and 2 bases from J, the junction contained 12 bases not matched to a gene. This chain's CDR3 is CASSLNRQGFHTDTQYF. In DNA, the CDR3 is TGTGCCAGCAGCCTAAACCGACAGGGGTTCCACACAGATACGCAGTATTTT.